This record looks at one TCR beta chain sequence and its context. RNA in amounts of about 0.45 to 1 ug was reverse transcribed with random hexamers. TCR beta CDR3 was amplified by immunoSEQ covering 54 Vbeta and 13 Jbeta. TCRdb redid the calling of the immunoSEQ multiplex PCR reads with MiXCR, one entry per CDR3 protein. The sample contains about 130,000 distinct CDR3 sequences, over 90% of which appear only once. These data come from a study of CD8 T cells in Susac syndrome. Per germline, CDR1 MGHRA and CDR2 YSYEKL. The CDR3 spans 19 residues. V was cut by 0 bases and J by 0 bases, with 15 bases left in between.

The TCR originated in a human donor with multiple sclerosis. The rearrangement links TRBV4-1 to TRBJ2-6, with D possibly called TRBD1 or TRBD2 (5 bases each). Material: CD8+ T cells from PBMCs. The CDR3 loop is CASSQEVAGTISGANVLTF. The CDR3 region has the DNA TGCGCCAGCAGCCAAGAGGTAGCAGGGACCATCTCTGGGGCCAACGTCCTGACTTTC.